This T cell receptor (beta chain) emerged from a study of OX40 agonist ivuxolimab in advanced cancers. Turning to the study itself: Prior anti-PD-1, anti-PD-L1 or anti-CTLA-4 therapy did not bar entry, and around 39% had some. Findings and caveats of the study: Clonal expansion in partial responders at 0.1-3.0 mg/kg ranked among the lowest. There were also nonresponders showing low normalized T-cell clonal expansion.

Autoimmune disease history or systemic immunosuppression meant exclusion. Clones were sequenced by immunoSEQ multiplex PCR, and TCRdb holds only the in-frame ones, with some missing. The table shows around 60,000 clones, with 80% to 95% occurring only once. CDR1 is SQVTM and CDR2 is ANQGSEA in the germline V gene. V was cut by 7 bases and J by 7 bases, with 14 bases left in between. The CDR3 extends over 12 amino acids. Regarding this clone: What it recognizes is unknown.

This TCR derives from an adult with an advanced solid tumor such as melanoma, head and neck, liver or kidney cancer. Here the sequenced sample was CD4+ or CD8+ T cells sorted from blood, taken in a trial of the OX40 agonist ivuxolimab. The genes are TRBV29-1 and TRBJ1-5; D perhaps matches TRBD1 (6 bases). The CDR3 is CSAGTSGQPQHF. In DNA form, the CDR3 reads TGCAGCGCAGGGACATCAGGCCAGCCCCAGCATTTT.